A single sample gave rise to the 28 T cell receptor beta chains below, sequenced in a study of breast tumors, draining lymph nodes, adjacent tissues. Each CDR3 protein gets one entry after TCRdb re-called the multiplex PCR reads with MiXCR. The sample shows 75,000 to 100,000 distinct CDR3 sequences, around 20% of them seen only once. Samples came from axillary lymph nodes draining the breast cancer. The sequenced sample consisted of axillary lymph node tissue. The origin of the receptors is a female donor with breast cancer. Some clones in this sample may be carry-over from other donors' samples.

In this sample, this clonotype turned up many times. The chain links TRBV4-2 to TRBJ2-7, with 9 bases matching TRBD2. The V segment lost 1 base and the J segment 4 bases; nucleotides outside the gene matches: 5. CDR3 length equals 15 residues. Looked up from germline, CDR1 is LGHNA and CDR2 is YNFKEQ. The CDR3 DNA reads as TGTGCCAGCAGCCAAGCGTCTAGCGGGATATACGAGCAGTACTTC. Protein sequence: CASSQASSGIYEQYF.

This clonotype showed up many times. CDR3 sequence reads: CSARGLAGDYNEQFF. In nucleotides, the CDR3 is TGCAGTGCTAGAGGACTAGCGGGAGACTACAATGAGCAGTTCTTC. This chain links TRBV20-1 with TRBJ2-1, with 12 positions matching TRBD2. Germline lookup yields CDR1 DFQATT and CDR2 SNEGSKA (reference sequence). The CDR3 is 15 amino acids. After removal of 1 base from V and 3 bases from J, the junction contained 1 base not matched to a gene.

The genes are TRBV18 and TRBJ1-2; perhaps TRBD1 as D (5 bases). This CDR3 is 13 amino acids long. The V gene lost 1 base and the J gene lost 12 bases, with 15 bases spanning the gap. CDR1 and CDR2 (germline): KGHSH, LQKENI. The CDR3 nucleotides are TGTGCCAGCTCACCACAGGGGCGATGGGGCCACACCTTC. Translated: CASSPQGRWGHTF.

At least ten counts were recorded for this clonotype. This chain uses TRBV10-1 with TRBJ2-6; no definite D call. CDR3 length: 9 residues. Germline CDR1 WNHNN, CDR2 SYGVQD (reference sequence). The CDR3 loop is CATANVLTF. The CDR3 DNA reads TGCGCTACGGCCAACGTCCTGACTTTC.

This clonotype was counted ten times or more. This rearrangement joins TRBV20-1 to TRBJ2-7, with 10 bases that match TRBD2. Germline trimming cut 5 bases from V and 5 bases from J; bases unmatched to any gene: 9. Germline V lookup: CDR1 DFQATT, CDR2 SNEGSKA (reference sequence). The CDR3 runs 14 residues. For the CDR3, the DNA is TGCAGTGCTCGTGAAGCGGGAGGGGTCGACGAGCAGTACTTC. As protein: CSAREAGGVDEQYF.

The chain joins TRBV28 to TRBJ2-7, with no clear D. The germline CDR1 and CDR2 sequences are MDHEN and SYDVKM. V lost 7 bases, J lost 6 bases, and 10 bases lay in between. The CDR3 is made up of 11 amino acids. The CDR3: CASNSLREQYF. The CDR3 nucleotides are TGTGCCAGCAACTCTTTGCGCGAGCAGTACTTC.

Ten or more counts support this clonotype. The rearrangement joins TRBV24-1 to TRBJ2-3; 7 bases are a match to TRBD2. Germline CDR1 is KGHDR and CDR2 is SFDVKD. With 1 base clipped from V and 5 bases from J, the junction kept 5 bases outside the gene matches. The CDR3 is 15 residues long. The CDR3 is CATSDFRTRLDTQYF. The CDR3, as DNA: TGTGCCACCAGTGATTTCCGGACTAGATTAGATACGCAGTATTTT.

The table lists this clonotype with many counts. The chain is built from TRBV7-2 and TRBJ2-5, with TRBD2 matching 9 bases. The CDR3 extends over 14 amino acids. V lost 2 bases to trimming and J lost 4 bases; unmatched junction nucleotides: 2. Germline CDR1 and CDR2: SGHTA and FQGNSA. DNA for the CDR3: TGTGCCAGCAGCTTACAAGCGGGAGGAGAGACCCAGTACTTC. Amino acid sequence: CASSLQAGGETQYF.

This clonotype was observed many times. The V gene is TRBV5-1, the J gene TRBJ1-2, with 8 nucleotides matching TRBD1. V lost 0 bases to trimming and J lost 5 bases; unmatched junction nucleotides: 9. This CDR3 has 16 amino acids. Germline V CDR1 and CDR2: SGHRS, YFSETQ. The CDR3 DNA reads TGCGCCAGCAGCTTGGCTCCGGGACAGGAGGAATATGGCTACACCTTC. This sequence encodes CASSLAPGQEEYGYTF.

As for this clonotype: A much bigger clone sits one base away, suggesting this may be a read error. In DNA form, the CDR3 reads TGTGCCAGCAGCTCATCAGGGGGCTGGAAGGCCCAGTACTTC. Protein product: CASSSSGGWKAQYF. The chain is built from TRBV7-2 and TRBJ2-5; TRBD1 matches at 8 bases. J was trimmed by 9 bases and V by 4 bases; bases with no gene match: 10. The CDR3 totals 14 residues. The germline V gene has CDR1 SGHTA and CDR2 FQGNSA. Supplemented by reference TRBV7-2 and TRBJ2-5, the full variable domain reads GAGVSQSPSNKVTEKGKDVELRCDPISGHTALYWYRQSLGQGLEFLIYFQGNSAPDKSGLPSDRFSAERTGGSVSTLTIQRTQQEDSAVYLCASSSSGGWKAQYFGPGTRLLVL.

In this sample, this clonotype turned up many times. The J gene is TRBJ2-7, the V gene TRBV9; no clear D gene. With 0 bases removed from V and 4 bases from J, the gap between germline ends came to 11 bases. The CDR3 has 14 amino acids. The germline gives CDR1 SGDLS, CDR2 YYNGEE. The CDR3 loop reads CASSVGLGNYEQYF. The CDR3 DNA is TGTGCCAGCAGCGTAGGACTGGGCAATTACGAGCAGTACTTC.

In this sample, this clonotype turned up a few times. This rearrangement joins TRBV5-1 to TRBJ1-1, with D possibly TRBD1 on 5 matching bases. The germline gives CDR1 SGHRS, CDR2 YFSETQ. The CDR3 consists of 15 residues. Trimming removed 1 base at V and 1 base at J, with 11 bases between. The CDR3 DNA reads TGCGCCAGCAGCTTGAGGTCTACAGGGAACACTGAAGCTTTCTTT. Amino acid sequence: CASSLRSTGNTEAFF.

In this sample, this clonotype turned up many times. The genes are TRBV7-9 and TRBJ1-6; D may be TRBD1 (5 bases). This CDR3 has 13 amino acids. The V end lost 5 bases, the J end lost 10 bases, and 12 bases lay between the germline ends. Germline-derived CDR1 and CDR2 are SEHNR and FQNEAQ (reference sequence). In DNA form, the CDR3 reads TGTGCCAGCAGCAATACAGGAGGCTCACCCCTCCACTTT. Encoded protein: CASSNTGGSPLHF. The full variable domain, in which reference TRBV7-9 and TRBJ1-6 provide the parts outside the CDR3, is DTGVSQNPRHKITKRGQNVTFRCDPISEHNRLYWYRQTLGQGPEFLTYFQNEAQLEKSRLLSDRFSAERPKGSFSTLEIQRTEQGDSAMYLCASSNTGGSPLHFGNGTRLTVT.

This chain joins TRBV6-6 and TRBJ2-4; D possibly corresponds to TRBD1 (6 bases). The CDR3 totals 15 residues. V gave up 2 bases and J gave up 6 bases, with 14 bases separating them. Germline values: CDR1 MNHNY, CDR2 SVGAGI (reference sequence). CDR3 in amino acids: CASSYGQPSGNIQYF. The DNA for the CDR3 is TGTGCCAGCAGTTACGGACAGCCCTCTGGAAACATTCAGTACTTC.

This clonotype was detected many times. The gene calls are TRBV10-3 and TRBJ2-7; either TRBD1 or TRBD2 may supply D (5 bases each). CDR1 is ENHRY and CDR2 is SYGVKD in the germline V gene. V lost 11 bases to trimming and J lost 7 bases, with 21 bases between them. The CDR3 has 13 amino acids. The CDR3 sequence is CAATGTAQTEQYF. The CDR3 coding sequence is TGTGCCGCCACCGGGACGGCACAAACTGAGCAGTACTTC.

This clonotype was seen repeatedly, ten times or more. The chain is built from TRBV12-3 or TRBV12-4 and TRBJ2-1, with no clear D. CDR3 length: 13 amino acids. V lost 3 bases and J 6 bases, leaving 9 bases between the germline ends. CDR3 loop: CASSLSRPNEQFF. CDR3 coding DNA: TGTGCCAGCAGTTTGTCCAGGCCCAATGAGCAGTTCTTC.

This clonotype was observed a few times. This clone may be a read error of a much larger clone one base away. The genes are TRBV5-1 and TRBJ2-3; a possible D gene is TRBD2 (6 bases). Germline loops: CDR1 SGHRS, CDR2 YFSETQ. This CDR3 contains 14 residues. The CDR3 is CTSSLEGPTDTQYF. Here the CDR3 DNA reads TGCACCAGCAGCTTGGAGGGACCCACAGATACGCAGTATTTT.

Of note for this clonotype: A much larger clone differs from this one at a single base, so this may be a read error. The chain joins TRBV9 to TRBJ2-2; 7 nucleotides align to TRBD1. Germline lookup yields CDR1 SGDLS and CDR2 YYNGEE. This CDR3 region has 15 residues. CDR3 DNA sequence: TGTGCCAGCAGCGTAACAGGGGCGAACACCGGGGAGCCGTTTTTT. Its translation: CASSVTGANTGEPFF. The entire variable domain, with the rest obtained from reference TRBV9 and TRBJ2-2, is as follows: DSGVTQTPKHLITATGQRVTLRCSPRSGDLSVYWYQQSLDQGLQFLIQYYNGEERAKGNILERFSAQQFPDLHSELNLSSLELGDSALYFCASSVTGANTGEPFFGEGSRLTVL.

For this clonotype: This clone may be a read error of a much larger clone one base away. The rearrangement links TRBV19 to TRBJ2-1; 10 bases agree with TRBD2. CDR1 is LNHDA, CDR2 SQIVND, per germline (reference sequence). There are 15 residues in the CDR3. Here the CDR3 reads CAGSMIAGGVYEQFF. The DNA for the CDR3 is TGTGCCGGTAGTATGATAGCGGGAGGAGTCTATGAGCAGTTCTTC.

Comments on this clonotype: A read error may be the cause here, since a much bigger clone is one base away. The chain joins TRBV7-9 to TRBJ2-5; D is uncertain. Trimming took off 3 bases at V and 6 bases at J, with 11 bases between the two ends. The CDR3 has 13 residues. Germline V gene data show CDR1 as SEHNR and CDR2 as FQNEAQ (reference sequence). The CDR3 DNA reads TGTGCCAGCAGCTTTCGCGGTGGGCAGACCCAGTACTTC. Translation: CASSFRGGQTQYF.

In its sample, this clonotype was seen many times. The chain combines TRBV4-3 with TRBJ1-6; 9 bases are a match to TRBD1. V lost 2 bases, J lost 7 bases, and 6 bases stayed unmatched. This CDR3 has 16 residues. Germline V lookup: CDR1 LGHNA, CDR2 YSLEER. The CDR3 DNA reads as TGCGCCAGCAGCCAAATAGGGGGACAGGGAAATTCACCCCTCCACTTT. Translated: CASSQIGGQGNSPLHF.

This clonotype was counted at least ten times. This chain uses TRBV7-3 with TRBJ2-1; TRBD2 matches 13 bases. Germline CDR1 reads SGHTA; CDR2 reads FQGTGA. J was trimmed by 7 bases and V by 3 bases; bases with no gene match: 9. The CDR3 is 17 residues long. CDR3 sequence reads: CASSLTPPGLAGNEQFF. CDR3 bases: TGTGCCAGCAGCTTGACCCCTCCGGGACTAGCGGGGAATGAGCAGTTCTTC.

This clonotype appeared once. This sequence may be a read error, since a much larger clone differs from it by one base. This sequence joins TRBV11-1 and TRBJ2-1; 10 nucleotides align to TRBD2. J gave up 9 bases and V 4 bases, and 12 bases lay outside the gene matches. The CDR3 consists of 16 residues. Germline CDR1 is SGHAT and CDR2 is FQDESV (reference sequence). CDR3 coding DNA: TGTGCCAGCAGCTACCGACCAGCGGGAGGGAGGGGTGAGCAGTTCTTC. Its protein product is CASSYRPAGGRGEQFF.

On this clonotype: This may arise from a read error, as a much more abundant clone is one base away. Because it lacks the conserved phenylalanine or tryptophan at the end, this CDR3 is likely a read error. The DNA is omitted, as the CDR3 cannot be located on it reliably, and the CDR3 follows TCRdb's listing. The J gene is TRBJ2-1, the V gene TRBV14; TRBD1 was called by the table and not checked on the DNA. Germline CDR1 and CDR2: SGHDN and FVKESK. From its first to its last residue, the CDR3 has 11 amino acids. The CDR3 sequence is CASSLGRDISS.

This clonotype was found many times. V gene TRBV9 combines with J gene TRBJ2-3; D tentatively fits TRBD1 or TRBD2 (5 bases each). V was trimmed by 3 bases and J by 0 bases, leaving 8 bases between them. The germline V gene has CDR1 SGDLS and CDR2 YYNGEE. There are 14 residues in the CDR3. CDR3 in amino acids: CASSAGPSTDTQYF. In DNA form, the CDR3 reads TGTGCCAGCAGCGCGGGACCGAGCACAGATACGCAGTATTTT.

In its sample, this clonotype was seen many times. This sequence joins TRBV6-6 and TRBJ2-5; D is undetermined. The germline V and J ends were trimmed by 2 bases and 2 bases, with 9 bases remaining between them. The germline gives CDR1 MNHNY, CDR2 SVGAGI (reference sequence). The CDR3 extends over 14 amino acids. CDR3 in amino acids: CASSYPRIQETQYF. In nucleotides, the CDR3 is TGTGCCAGCAGTTACCCTAGGATACAAGAGACCCAGTACTTC.

This clonotype was detected many times. V is TRBV10-3 and J is TRBJ2-1; D unresolved. Germline V gene sequence: CDR1 ENHRY, CDR2 SYGVKD. The germline V and J ends were trimmed by 10 bases and 2 bases, with 9 bases remaining between them. The CDR3 runs to 12 residues. The CDR3 sequence is CATMGTYNEQFF. CDR3 coding DNA: TGTGCCACAATGGGGACCTACAATGAGCAGTTCTTC.

This clonotype was picked up many times. CDR3 DNA sequence: TGTGCCAGTAGTACGCCGGGACAACAAGAGACCCAGTACTTC. Translating it yields CASSTPGQQETQYF. The rearrangement links TRBV19 to TRBJ2-5, with a weak D call TRBD1 (6 bases). Looked up from germline, CDR1 is LNHDA and CDR2 is SQIVND (reference sequence). V lost 4 bases to trimming and J lost 2 bases, with 11 bases between them. The CDR3 runs to 14 residues. The full variable domain, completed using reference TRBV19 and TRBJ2-5, is DGGITQSPKYLFRKEGQNVTLSCEQNLNHDAMYWYRQDPGQGLRLIYYSQIVNDFQKGDIAEGYSVSREKKESFPLTVTSAQKNPTAFYLCASSTPGQQETQYFGPGTRLLVL.